The 2 T cell receptor beta chains given below trace back to one sample, sequenced in a study of cytomegalovirus exposure and HLA in healthy donors. The PCR employed 60 Vbeta primers together with 13 Jbeta primers. Libraries were prepared by immunoSEQ multiplex PCR; TCRdb keeps only in-frame clonotypes and omits some of them. Of roughly 200,000 clones listed, approximately 70% are singletons. The sample taken for sequencing was PBMCs. These receptors all come from a woman aged 25-40 years in good health and CMV-seronegative.

As DNA, the CDR3 is TGTGCCAGCAGCGCCGGGACAGGGGGCTACGAGCAGTACTTC. Translated: CASSAGTGGYEQYF. V and J are TRBV11-2 and TRBJ2-7; the match to TRBD1 covers 11 bases. Per germline, CDR1 SGHAT and CDR2 FQNNGV. The CDR3 is made up of 14 amino acids. The V gene end was trimmed by 5 bases and the J gene end by 3 bases; junction bases not matched to a gene: 3.

The V gene is TRBV28, the J gene TRBJ2-5, with D perhaps matching TRBD1 (6 bases). The end of the DNA is better explained by TRBJ2-7, so the J call may be wrong. The length of the CDR3 is 15 residues. Germline V gene data show CDR1 as MDHEN and CDR2 as SYDVKM. This CDR3 reads CASSLYGTLSYEQYF. The CDR3 nucleotides read TGTGCCAGCAGTTTATATGGGACATTATCCTACGAGCAGTACTTC.